This is a list of T cell receptor beta chains from one sample in a study of CD8 T cells in Susac syndrome. TCRdb processed the immunoSEQ multiplex PCR reads anew with MiXCR; each CDR3 protein has one entry. The data contain over 120,000 distinct CDR3 sequences, roughly 95% of them singletons. Sequencing was performed on CD4+ T cells from PBMCs. These receptors came from a human donor in good health. Each CDR3 is given with its conserved first and last residue. The D gene is left open where the match is weak. Clone sizes are given selectively: once, few, many, or a class where the clone is expanded.

v_call: TRBV12-3/TRBV12-4; d_call: NA; clone_size: NA; j_call: TRBJ2-3; cdr3_nt: TGTGCCAGCAAGATAAGTGGCACTAGCACAGATACGCAGTATTTT; cdr3_aa: CASKISGTSTDTQYF
v_call: TRBV5-8; d_call: NA; clone_size: NA; j_call: TRBJ1-5; cdr3_nt: TGTGCCAGCAGCTTGTTCCCCCCCAATCAGCCCCAGCATTTT; cdr3_aa: CASSLFPPNQPQHF
v_call: TRBV12-3/TRBV12-4; d_call: TRBD2; clone_size: NA; j_call: TRBJ2-7; cdr3_nt: TGTGCCAGCAGTTTAGGGACTAGCGCTACCTACGAGCAGTACTTC; cdr3_aa: CASSLGTSATYEQYF
v_call: TRBV20-1; d_call: NA; clone_size: NA; j_call: TRBJ2-5; cdr3_nt: TGCAGTGCTAGAGGGATGAGGCGGGGCCAAGAGACCCAGTACTTC; cdr3_aa: CSARGMRRGQETQYF
v_call: TRBV3-1; d_call: NA; clone_size: NA; j_call: TRBJ2-2; cdr3_nt: TGTGCCAGCAGCTCCCTCGGCGGGGTAAACACCGGGGAGCTGTTTTTT; cdr3_aa: CASSSLGGVNTGELFF
v_call: TRBV12-5; d_call: NA; clone_size: NA; j_call: TRBJ1-1; cdr3_nt: TGTGCTAGTGGACACAGGACGACGAACACTGAAGCTTTCTTT; cdr3_aa: CASGHRTTNTEAFF
v_call: TRBV6-6; d_call: NA; clone_size: NA; j_call: TRBJ1-5; cdr3_nt: TGTGCCAGCAGTAAATCAGGGTTTAACCAGCCCCAGCATTTT; cdr3_aa: CASSKSGFNQPQHF
v_call: TRBV12-3/TRBV12-4; d_call: NA; clone_size: NA; j_call: TRBJ1-1; cdr3_nt: TGTGCCAGCAGTTTAGCCACGAAACTCACTGAAGCTTTCTTT; cdr3_aa: CASSLATKLTEAFF
v_call: TRBV14; d_call: TRBD1; clone_size: NA; j_call: TRBJ2-7; cdr3_nt: TGTGCCAGCAGCGGACGACAGGGGGCCTTTACGGGTGGCAAGCAGTACTTC; cdr3_aa: CASSGRQGAFTGGKQYF
v_call: TRBV7-2; d_call: TRBD1; clone_size: once; j_call: TRBJ1-2; cdr3_nt: TGTGCCAGCAGCGCGCAGGGGGCGCAGGGCTACACCTTC; cdr3_aa: CASSAQGAQGYTF